These 18 T cell receptor beta chains were all obtained from the same sample, sequenced in a study of cytomegalovirus exposure and HLA in healthy donors. The PCR used 60 Vbeta and 13 Jbeta primers. Sequencing used immunoSEQ multiplex PCR; TCRdb keeps in-frame clones, though not all of them. The sample holds roughly 170,000 clones; around 81% are singletons and the top ten take under 2.5%. Sequenced: PBMCs. Receptors were obtained from a woman younger than 45 in good health and CMV-seronegative.

V gene TRBV5-5 combines with J gene TRBJ1-4; TRBD1 matches 8 bases. The CDR3 is 15 amino acids. V shed 0 bases, J shed 8 bases, and the junction held 6 bases outside the gene matches. CDR1 is SGHKS, CDR2 YYEKEE, per germline (reference sequence). The CDR3 loop is CASSLVQGAQEKLFF. DNA of the CDR3: TGTGCCAGCAGCTTGGTGCAGGGGGCTCAAGAAAAACTGTTTTTT.

This clone was seen only once. The chain has TRBV11-3 and TRBJ1-6, with D perhaps TRBD1 (6 bases). V was clipped by 4 bases and J by 7 bases, with 14 bases between them. Germline CDR1 reads SGHNT; CDR2 reads YENEEA. The CDR3 is made up of 15 amino acids. CDR3 nucleotide sequence: TGTGCCAGCAGCTCGGGACAAGGGCGGAATTCACCCCTCCACTTT. Its protein is CASSSGQGRNSPLHF.

The chain recombines TRBV28 with TRBJ1-2, with D possibly TRBD1 on 6 matching bases. The ends were cut back, 2 bases at V and 5 bases at J, with 18 bases in the middle. Germline V lookup: CDR1 MDHEN, CDR2 SYDVKM. The CDR3 contains 16 residues. This chain's CDR3 is CASSLPGEQVNYGYTF. The CDR3 coding sequence is TGTGCCAGCAGTTTACCAGGGGAGCAGGTTAATTATGGCTACACCTTC.

This chain joins TRBV28 and TRBJ2-1, with 9 bases fitting TRBD2. The J segment lost 7 bases and the V segment lost 2 bases, leaving 3 bases of the junction unmatched. The CDR3 runs to 14 residues. CDR1 MDHEN and CDR2 SYDVKM come from the germline V gene. The CDR3 loop reads CASSLRTSDNEQFF. The CDR3 DNA reads TGTGCCAGCAGTTTAAGGACTAGCGATAATGAGCAGTTCTTC.

The chain has TRBV28 and TRBJ2-5; the D is unclear. The J call may be faulty, since TRBJ2-7 better matches the DNA end. This CDR3 is 14 amino acids long. Germline V CDR1 and CDR2: MDHEN, SYDVKM. In DNA, the CDR3 is TGTGCCAGCTCCGCTTATGGTATCTCCTACGAGCAGTACTTC. Its translation: CASSAYGISYEQYF.

The CDR3 here is CASSLDLRGEQFF. The CDR3 nucleotides are TGTGCCAGCAGCTTAGATTTACGCGGGGAGCAGTTCTTC. The J gene is TRBJ2-1, the V gene TRBV7-7; D may be TRBD2 (5 bases). The CDR3 is 13 amino acids. The V gene lost 1 base and the J gene lost 10 bases, with 11 bases spanning the gap. CDR1 is SSHAT, CDR2 FNYEAQ, per germline (reference sequence). The variable domain in full, completed from reference TRBV7-7 and TRBJ2-1, reads GAGVSQSPRYKVTKRGQDVTLRCDPISSHATLYWYQQALGQGPEFLTYFNYEAQPDKSGLPSDRFSAERPEGSISTLTIQRTEQRDSAMYRCASSLDLRGEQFFGPGTRLTVL.

The chain links TRBV28 to TRBJ1-4; weak D call: TRBD1 (5 bases). V dropped 5 bases and J dropped 8 bases, with 15 bases sitting between them. This CDR3 has 14 amino acids. The germline V gene encodes CDR1 MDHEN and CDR2 SYDVKM. The CDR3 bases are TGTGCCAGCAGTGTCAGGGCTGAGGTAGAAAAACTGTTTTTT. It codes for CASSVRAEVEKLFF.

CDR3 amino acids: CASRTMGGTATNEKLFF. The DNA for the CDR3 is TGCGCCAGCAGGACAATGGGCGGGACGGCAACTAATGAAAAACTGTTTTTT. The chain links TRBV5-1 to TRBJ1-4; D is perhaps TRBD1 (5 bases). Germline lookup yields CDR1 SGHRS and CDR2 YFSETQ. The length of the CDR3 is 17 residues. With 5 bases removed from V and 0 bases from J, the gap between germline ends came to 17 bases. Supplemented by reference TRBV5-1 and TRBJ1-4, the full variable domain reads KAGVTQTPRYLIKTRGQQVTLSCSPISGHRSVSWYQQTPGQGLQFLFEYFSETQRNKGNFPGRFSGRQFSNSRSEMNVSTLELGDSALYLCASRTMGGTATNEKLFFGSGTQLSVL.

The chain combines TRBV5-4 with TRBJ2-5; possibly TRBD1 for D (6 bases). V lost 5 bases and J lost 4, with 15 bases in between. CDR3 length: 14 amino acids. CDR1 is SGHNT, CDR2 YYREEE, per germline (reference sequence). The CDR3 reads CASSDYRAGETQYF. DNA of the CDR3: TGTGCCAGCAGTGACTACAGGGCTGGAGAGACCCAGTACTTC.

This clone came up once. This chain joins TRBV6-4 and TRBJ1-5; TRBD1 matches 12 bases. The CDR3 consists of 16 residues. J gave up 6 bases and V 8 bases, and 11 bases lay outside the gene matches. Germline V lookup: CDR1 MRHNA, CDR2 SNTAGT. DNA for the CDR3: TGTGCCAGCGTCGCTACCGGGACAGGGGGCTTTCAGCCCCAGCATTTT. It translates to CASVATGTGGFQPQHF.

V gene TRBV4-1 combines with J gene TRBJ1-4; TRBD1 aligns across 9 bases. J gave up 6 bases and V 4 bases, and 6 bases lay outside the gene matches. CDR3 size: 15 residues. Germline CDR1 and CDR2: MGHRA and YSYEKL. CDR3 residues: CASSRNTGGDEKLFF. CDR3 DNA sequence: TGCGCCAGCAGCCGGAACACAGGGGGCGATGAAAAACTGTTTTTT.

This clone was counted a few times. J is TRBJ2-7 and V is TRBV27; 8 bases map to TRBD2. V lost 3 bases to trimming and J lost 3 bases; unmatched junction nucleotides: 4. Germline CDR1 and CDR2: MNHEY and SMNVEV (reference sequence). The CDR3 has 14 amino acids. CDR3 sequence (DNA): TGTGCCAGCAGTTTTCAAAGCGGGAGCTACGAGCAGTACTTC. It is translated as CASSFQSGSYEQYF.

V and J are TRBV29-1 and TRBJ2-7; 8 bases map to TRBD2. Germline lookup yields CDR1 SQVTM and CDR2 ANQGSEA. This CDR3 comprises 13 residues. V lost 4 bases to trimming and J lost 1 base; unmatched junction nucleotides: 3. DNA for the CDR3: TGCAGCGTTGGGCGCGGGAGGTCCTACGAGCAGTACTTC. It encodes CSVGRGRSYEQYF.

The chain carries TRBV4-3 and TRBJ1-2; 8 bases match TRBD1. Trimming took 0 bases from V and 5 from J; bases not matched to a gene: 11. The germline V gene has CDR1 LGHNA and CDR2 YSLEER. This CDR3 region has 17 residues. The CDR3 sequence is CASSQDQGARSGYGYTF. CDR3 DNA: TGCGCCAGCAGCCAAGATCAGGGGGCTCGTTCTGGGTATGGCTACACCTTC.

About this clone itself: The sample carries other DNA sequences with the same CDR3. The chain combines TRBV10-3 with TRBJ2-2; 9 bases match TRBD1. This CDR3 has 17 residues. The germline gives CDR1 ENHRY, CDR2 SYGVKD. V was clipped by 6 bases and J by 0 bases; unmatched bases: 8. CDR3 DNA sequence: TGTGCCATCAGCCGCGGGACAGGGCCAACGAACACCGGGGAGCTGTTTTTT. This encodes CAISRGTGPTNTGELFF.

This sequence joins TRBV7-2 and TRBJ2-5, with TRBD1 as a possible D gene (6 bases). Germline V CDR1 and CDR2: SGHTA, FQGNSA. V was clipped by 1 base and J by 1 base, with 10 bases between them. This CDR3 comprises 15 residues. CDR3 sequence: CASSLVRTAQETQYF. For the CDR3, the DNA is TGTGCCAGCAGCTTAGTCCGGACAGCCCAAGAGACCCAGTACTTC.

This clone was observed a single time. The genes are TRBV5-1 and TRBJ1-6; D not resolved. The germline CDR1 and CDR2 sequences are SGHRS and YFSETQ. The CDR3 loop spans 17 amino acids. Trimming stripped 3 bases from V and 5 bases from J, with 18 bases between. For the CDR3, the DNA is TGCGCCAGCAGCTCTGGGAGAGATAGGGTAAATAATTCACCCCTCCACTTT. Its translation is CASSSGRDRVNNSPLHF.

The chain joins TRBV5-1 to TRBJ1-2; 8 bases match TRBD1. Germline V gene data show CDR1 as SGHRS and CDR2 as YFSETQ. The J segment lost 7 bases and the V segment lost 5 bases, leaving 10 bases of the junction unmatched. CDR3 length: 14 residues. DNA of the CDR3: TGCGCCAGCAGTAACGGGACAGGAAGAGGTGGCTACACCTTC. Its translation is CASSNGTGRGGYTF.